This TCR beta chain came from a study of T cell repertoires in cytomegalovirus infection (dated by TCRdb to between 2018 and 2020). Background on the whole study: Alongside well-studied HLA-B-restricted epitopes, the peptide stimulations were aimed at recently identified HLA-C-restricted CMV epitopes, whose presentation resists viral immunomodulation. The HLA type of each donor mattered for the analysis, because public TCR beta signatures pointed to carriage of CMV infection along with the matching HLA type.

The CDR3 spans 14 residues, from the cysteine through the phenylalanine. The only DNA kept is the CDR3, 42 bases in frame from the first base. CDR1 and CDR2, looked up from the germline V gene, are SGHVS and FNYEAQ. For this chain, trimming is 5 bases at the V end and 6 bases at the J end, and the number of junction bases without a gene match is 7. In the paper's terms, the treatment or condition label means: in vitro stimulation with specific CMV peptide epitopes to enrich CMV-specific T cells. What the study reported, not specific to this receptor: The ex vivo response was dominated by HLA-C-restricted CMV-specific TCR beta clonotypes, which also provided the single most frequent clonotype in two of eight donors. Cumulative frequency of public TCR beta family members discriminated carriers of CMV infection plus the relevant HLA type in this cohort and an independent 352-donor cohort.

The data were produced on an Illumina HiSeq 1500. TCRdb took the public reads, trimmed them with fastp at Q25, ran MiXCR for clone calling and kept in-frame beta chains. Each entry is one CDR3 protein sequence, shown with its most common DNA and genes. The sample profile shows around 770,000 distinct CDR3 sequences; almost 30% of them were found once. The top ten clonotypes cover about an eighth of the sample. This clonotype was counted a few times. The clone's antigen remains unknown. There are no base qualities to consult, and no much larger clone falls within one base. The material was cultured CD8+ T cells from PBMCs, obtained from culture after CMV antigen stimulation. The rearrangement joined TRBV7-6 to TRBJ1-2; 9 central bases correspond to TRBD1. The TCR was taken from a human donor in good health (CMV status not recorded). Some clones in this sample may be carry-over from other donors' samples. The CDR3 here reads CASSLGQGKDGYTF. The DNA reads TGTGCCAGCAGCCTTGGACAGGGGAAGGATGGCTACACCTTC. With the portions outside the CDR3 filled from the reference TRBV7-6 and TRBJ1-2 genes, the complete variable region becomes GAGVSQSPRYKVTKRGQDVALRCDPISGHVSLYWYRQALGQGPEFLTYFNYEAQQDKSGLPNDRFSAERPEGSISTLTIQRTEQRDSAMYRCASSLGQGKDGYTFGSGTRLTVV.